The following is a TCR beta chain sequence with its context. What it binds is not known. This same CDR3 is encoded by further DNA sequences in the sample. Germline CDR1 reads SGHRS; CDR2 reads YFSETQ. There are 12 residues in the CDR3. Trimming took 2 bases from V and 7 from J, leaving 9 bases between them. The sample comes from a study of shared clonotypes between healthy human individuals. Study-wide findings and caveats: The represented genetic and exposure-history diversity was limited by the small number of donors.

Genomic DNA per cell subset filled all wells of several immunoSEQ plates. Sequencing used immunoSEQ multiplex PCR; TCRdb keeps in-frame clones, though not all of them. The sample has about 2,100,000 clones; approximately 94% are singletons. Naive CD8 cells comprised CD45RO-negative, CCR7-positively selected cells, excluding terminally differentiated effector memory CD45RA+ cells. The sequence was collected from a man aged 18-30 years in good health. Some clones in this sample may be carry-over from other donors' samples. The rearrangement joins TRBV5-1 to TRBJ1-2; perhaps TRBD1 as D (6 bases). Sequenced: naive CD8+ T cells from PBMCs. CDR3 coding DNA: TGCGCCAGCAGCTTAGGGGGACGTGGCTACACCTTC. This codes for CASSLGGRGYTF. Based on the CDR3 plus reference TRBV5-1 and TRBJ1-2, the full variable domain is KAGVTQTPRYLIKTRGQQVTLSCSPISGHRSVSWYQQTPGQGLQFLFEYFSETQRNKGNFPGRFSGRQFSNSRSEMNVSTLELGDSALYLCASSLGGRGYTFGSGTRLTVV.